The rows below give T cell receptor beta chains drawn from one sample of a study of CD8 T cells in ankylosing spondylitis. TCRdb itself ran the 5' RACE reads through MiXCR, one entry per CDR3 protein. The table includes 35,000 to 45,000 distinct CDR3 sequences, 11% detected once. The specimen was blood, either unsorted or a sorted T cell fraction (not recorded which). The receptors were sampled from a male donor with ankylosing spondylitis or in good health (not recorded which). Each CDR3 is given with its conserved first and last residue. D genes are given only for firm matches. Size is stated for part of the rows, as once, few or many counts, or as a class when the clone is expanded.

>-|many|16|TRBJ1-3|TRBV5-1
CASSLIGVQSGNTIYF
TGCGCCAGCAGCTTGATTGGGGTCCAGTCTGGAAACACCATATATTTT
>-|few|16|TRBJ2-1|TRBV5-1
CASSPILGGGHNEQFF
TGCGCCAGCAGCCCGATTTTGGGAGGAGGACACAATGAGCAGTTCTTC
>-|many|12|TRBJ2-7|TRBV29-1
CSARTGEREQYF
TGCAGCGCCCGGACCGGGGAGAGGGAGCAGTACTTC
>TRBD2|many|15|TRBJ2-1|TRBV5-1
CASSLGLAGNNEQFF
TGCGCCAGCAGCTTGGGACTAGCGGGGAACAATGAGCAGTTCTTC
>TRBD1|many|19|TRBJ1-1|TRBV20-1
CSAQAPPGQARLRDTEAFF
TGCAGTGCCCAAGCCCCCCCGGGACAGGCACGCCTAAGGGACACTGAAGCTTTCTTT
>TRBD2|many|15|TRBJ2-7|TRBV12-3/TRBV12-4
CASSLAAGGHHEQYF
TGTGCCAGCAGTTTAGCGGCGGGGGGGCATCACGAGCAGTACTTC
>TRBD1|-|13|TRBJ2-1|TRBV20-1
CSAARQGLNEQFF
TGCAGTGCTGCCCGACAGGGGTTGAATGAGCAGTTCTTC
>-|many|15|TRBJ1-4|TRBV7-8
CASSLDLGYDEKLFF
TGTGCCAGCAGCTTAGATCTAGGGTACGACGAAAAACTGTTTTTT
>-|-|12|TRBJ1-1|TRBV18
CASSRSDTEAFF
TGTGCCAGCTCACGTTCTGACACTGAAGCTTTCTTT
>-|many|15|TRBJ1-1|TRBV5-6
CASSLELNKRTEAFF
TGTGCCAGCAGCTTGGAGCTGAATAAACGCACTGAAGCTTTCTTT
>-|many|14|TRBJ1-5|TRBV12-3/TRBV12-4
CASSLGTENQPQHF
TGTGCCAGCAGTTTAGGTACAGAGAATCAGCCCCAGCATTTT
>-|-|13|TRBJ2-2|TRBV30
CAWSDLITGELFF
TGTGCCTGGAGCGACCTTATAACCGGGGAGCTGTTTTTT
>-|many|15|TRBJ1-2|TRBV20-1
CSARDTTTGGGGYTF
TGCAGTGCTAGAGATACCACGACAGGTGGGGGTGGCTACACCTTC
>-|many|12|TRBJ2-2|TRBV6-4
CASSHNTGELFF
TGTGCCAGCAGTCACAACACCGGGGAGCTGTTTTTT
>-|few|16|TRBJ2-5|TRBV3-1
CASSQSLRGPGETQYF
TGTGCCAGCAGCCAATCTCTGCGGGGCCCGGGAGAGACCCAGTACTTC
>-|-|13|TRBJ2-5|TRBV4-1
CASSQLRGETQYF
TGCGCCAGCAGCCAACTTAGAGGAGAGACCCAGTACTTC
>TRBD1|many|16|TRBJ2-7|TRBV5-1
CASSSPRGTSSYEQYF
TGCGCCAGCAGCTCCCCCAGGGGGACAAGCTCCTACGAGCAGTACTTC
>-|many|15|TRBJ1-1|TRBV29-1
CSVEDPAGMNTEAFF
TGCAGCGTTGAAGATCCCGCAGGGATGAACACTGAAGCTTTCTTT
>-|many|14|TRBJ2-3|TRBV5-1
CASSQTGTTDTQYF
TGCGCCAGCAGCCAAACAGGGACAACAGATACGCAGTATTTT
>-|many|14|TRBJ2-2|TRBV2
CASSTGLGTGELFF
TGTGCCAGCAGTACGGGGTTGGGGACCGGGGAGCTGTTTTTT
>-|many|16|TRBJ2-3|TRBV7-9
CASSLVLSGARDTQYF
TGTGCCAGCAGCCTGGTACTGTCGGGGGCACGGGATACGCAGTATTTT
>-|many|13|TRBJ1-2|TRBV7-8
CASSFRDGYGYTF
TGTGCCAGCAGCTTCCGCGACGGCTATGGCTACACCTTC
>-|-|15|TRBJ1-5|TRBV7-2
CASSQTTVGNQPQHF
TGTGCCAGCAGCCAAACGACGGTAGGGAATCAGCCCCAGCATTTT
>-|many|15|TRBJ2-7|TRBV12-3/TRBV12-4
CASSPLAGVFYEQYF
TGTGCCAGCAGCCCCTTAGCTGGGGTTTTCTACGAGCAGTACTTC
>-|many|14|TRBJ2-5|TRBV5-1
CASSGGDRQETQYF
TGCGCCAGCAGCGGAGGGGACAGACAAGAGACCCAGTACTTC
>TRBD2|many|16|TRBJ2-1|TRBV5-1
CASSLVGLAGGNEQFF
TGCGCCAGCAGCTTGGTAGGGCTAGCGGGAGGTAATGAGCAGTTCTTC
>TRBD2|many|17|TRBJ2-2|TRBV4-2
CASSHPRGGAGTGELFF
TGTGCCAGCAGCCATCCCCGGGGGGGGGCAGGAACCGGGGAGCTGTTTTTT
>-|medium-sized|13|TRBJ2-3|TRBV6-1
CASTGGSTDTQYF
TGTGCCAGCACCGGGGGAAGCACAGATACGCAGTATTTT
>TRBD1|many|16|TRBJ1-3|TRBV7-7
CASSPGTGSVGNTIYF
TGTGCCAGCAGCCCCGGGACAGGGAGTGTCGGAAACACCATATATTTT
>-|-|14|TRBJ2-2|TRBV18
CASSAPGLTGELFF
TGTGCCAGCTCAGCGCCGGGCCTCACCGGGGAGCTGTTTTTT
>-|many|15|TRBJ2-2|TRBV12-3/TRBV12-4
CASSLRGPNTGELFF
TGTGCCAGCAGTTTGAGGGGACCGAACACCGGGGAGCTGTTTTTT
>-|-|15|TRBJ2-2|TRBV12-3/TRBV12-4
CASCLSGGRTGELFF
TGTGCCAGCTGCCTAAGCGGTGGGAGGACCGGGGAGCTGTTTTTT
>-|many|13|TRBJ2-2|TRBV15
CATGAANTGELFF
TGTGCCACCGGGGCCGCTAACACCGGGGAGCTGTTTTTT